This entry lists 22 T cell receptor beta chains sequenced from one sample in a study of monozygotic twins with inflammatory bowel disease. TCRdb reanalyzed the 5' RACE reads and collapses them to one entry per CDR3 protein, without DNA. This listing includes over 150,000 distinct CDR3 sequences. Material for sequencing was blood. Every receptor here comes from a human donor with ulcerative colitis or Crohn's disease, or a healthy co-twin of an affected twin (not recorded which).

The chain couples TRBV27 to TRBJ2-7; absent DNA, TCRdb's TRBD1 call cannot be checked. The CDR3 loop spans 13 amino acids. In germline, CDR1 is MNHEY, CDR2 SMNVEV (reference sequence). CDR3 loop: CASGEDSNYEQYF.

The gene calls are TRBV20-1 and TRBJ1-5; TCRdb's D call, TRBD1, is unchecked because there is no DNA. CDR3 size: 14 residues. The germline V gene encodes CDR1 DFQATT and CDR2 SNEGSKA (reference sequence). CDR3 sequence: CSATRDKSYQPQHF.

The V call is TRBV11-2, the J call TRBJ2-3; no DNA is available, so the TRBD2 call from TCRdb remains unchecked. Germline V gene lookup returns CDR1 SGHAT and CDR2 FQNNGV. The length of the CDR3 is 14 residues. Here the CDR3 reads CASSPSGVVDTQYF.

The V gene is TRBV20-1, the J gene TRBJ2-6. Germline V lookup: CDR1 DFQATT, CDR2 SNEGSKA (reference sequence). CDR3 length: 12 residues. The CDR3: CSASSGANVLTF.

This rearrangement joins TRBV5-6 to TRBJ2-3. The CDR3 is 13 residues long. Germline V gives CDR1 SGHDT, CDR2 YYEEEE. The CDR3 is CASSLYNPDTQYF.

The V gene is TRBV7-9, the J gene TRBJ1-2; TCRdb's D gene call, TRBD1, goes unchecked for lack of DNA. Germline lookup yields CDR1 SEHNR and CDR2 FQNEAQ (reference sequence). The CDR3 is 15 residues long. CDR3 region: CASSLEGQGVRGYTF.

V gene TRBV7-8 combines with J gene TRBJ2-2; lacking DNA, the TRBD2 call made by TCRdb goes unchecked. Germline V lookup: CDR1 SGHVS, CDR2 FQNEAQ. CDR3 size: 18 residues. The chain's CDR3 is CASVPYTPGLLNTGELFF. Filled out from reference TRBV7-8 and TRBJ2-2, the complete variable domain reads GAGVSQSPRYKVAKRGQDVALRCDPISGHVSLFWYQQALGQGPEFLTYFQNEAQLDKSGLPSDRFFAERPEGSVSTLKIQRTQQEDSAVYLCASVPYTPGLLNTGELFFGEGSRLTVL.

The chain couples TRBV18 to TRBJ1-1; the TCRdb D gene call, TRBD1, has no DNA to confirm it. CDR1 and CDR2 (germline): KGHSH, LQKENI. This CDR3 region has 14 residues. This CDR3 is CASSPGQGSPEAFF.

The chain combines TRBV3-1 with TRBJ1-4; as DNA is missing, the TRBD1 call by TCRdb cannot be tested. The germline V gene has CDR1 LGHDT and CDR2 YNNKEL (reference sequence). The CDR3 has 13 residues. The CDR3 loop reads CASSGTAYEKLFF.

This chain joins TRBV20-1 and TRBJ2-5. The germline CDR1 and CDR2 sequences are DFQATT and SNEGSKA (reference sequence). CDR3 length equals 13 residues. Here the CDR3 reads CSGRYGFGETQYF.

The chain uses TRBV12-3 or TRBV12-4 and TRBJ2-5; TCRdb's D gene call, TRBD1, goes unchecked for lack of DNA. CDR3 size: 15 residues. CDR3: CASTEGQGVRETQYF.

The chain employs TRBV5-1 and TRBJ2-5; TCRdb reports TRBD1, a call that lacks DNA to check it against. CDR1 and CDR2 (germline): SGHRS, YFSETQ. The CDR3 runs to 14 residues. CDR3 sequence reads: CASRSGTHQETQYF.

The chain carries TRBV12-3 or TRBV12-4 and TRBJ1-1; TCRdb's D call, TRBD1, is unchecked because there is no DNA. CDR3 length: 14 residues. CDR3 in amino acids: CASSTTQGNTEAFF.

This chain links TRBV5-4 with TRBJ1-2; as DNA is missing, the TRBD1 call by TCRdb cannot be tested. The germline V gene encodes CDR1 SGHNT and CDR2 YYREEE (reference sequence). The CDR3 has 15 residues. The CDR3 loop is CASSLPTGAGYGYTF.

The chain has TRBV10-3 and TRBJ2-2. Germline-derived CDR1 and CDR2 are ENHRY and SYGVKD. The CDR3 has 12 residues. The CDR3 region is CAITSGTGELFF.

J is TRBJ2-6 and V is TRBV4-2; TCRdb outputs TRBD2, but without DNA this stays unchecked. The length of the CDR3 is 19 residues. Germline-derived CDR1 and CDR2 are LGHNA and YNFKEQ. CDR3 sequence: CASSIFLAVDLSGANVLTF.

This CDR3 is CASRGDREETQYF. The chain combines TRBV12-3 or TRBV12-4 with TRBJ2-5; the D gene TCRdb calls, TRBD1, cannot be checked with no DNA. CDR3 size: 13 residues.

The V gene is TRBV20-1, the J gene TRBJ2-3; as DNA is missing, the TRBD2 call by TCRdb cannot be tested. Per germline, CDR1 DFQATT and CDR2 SNEGSKA (reference sequence). This CDR3 comprises 14 residues. This CDR3 is CSAPPRESTDTQYF.

This chain joins TRBV7-2 and TRBJ1-2; without DNA, the TCRdb call of TRBD1 cannot be checked. The CDR3 has 14 residues. Germline assignment: CDR1 SGHTA and CDR2 FQGNSA. The CDR3 spells CASSSVPWSYGYTF. The full variable domain, its missing parts supplied by reference TRBV7-2 and TRBJ1-2, is GAGVSQSPSNKVTEKGKDVELRCDPISGHTALYWYRQSLGQGLEFLIYFQGNSAPDKSGLPSDRFSAERTGGSVSTLTIQRTQQEDSAVYLCASSSVPWSYGYTFGSGTRLTVV.

The V and J genes are TRBV19 and TRBJ2-3. The length of the CDR3 is 13 residues. Per germline, CDR1 LNHDA and CDR2 SQIVND (reference sequence). The CDR3: CASSIAGPDTQYF.

The V gene is TRBV5-1, the J gene TRBJ1-1; the D call of TRBD1 rests on TCRdb alone, since no DNA is present to check it. The length of the CDR3 is 12 residues. CDR1 and CDR2 (germline): SGHRS, YFSETQ. This CDR3 reads CASMGQNTEAFF.

CDR3 loop: CASSASGTGADTQYF. The chain carries TRBV7-3 and TRBJ2-3; the TRBD1 assignment by TCRdb is unverifiable without DNA. CDR3 length equals 15 residues. Germline V lookup: CDR1 SGHTA, CDR2 FQGTGA.